This T cell receptor (beta chain) was sequenced during a study of blood T cell repertoires in COVID-19. As for the study in general: Spain, Italy and the United States supplied samples that represented acute and convalescent COVID-19. Sources were T cells, B-cell-depleted T cells, or PBMCs; the material itself was cDNA or gDNA.

In the original processing: Reference gene primer amplification yielded estimated nucleated cell counts. Clones were sequenced by immunoSEQ multiplex PCR, and TCRdb holds only the in-frame ones, with some missing. Clone size and V and J calls were adopted from that table, with D and trimming inferred from the DNA. The profile shows fewer than 35,000 clones, almost 90% of them singletons. Germline trimming cut 4 bases from V and 2 bases from J; bases unmatched to any gene: 4. The germline V gene has CDR1 SGHTA and CDR2 FQGTGA. The CDR3 totals 15 residues. Sequencing was carried out using peripheral blood. The genes are TRBV7-3 and TRBJ2-1, with 8 bases fitting TRBD2. The receptor comes from a man aged 55-75 years with active COVID-19. The CDR3 coding sequence is TGTGCCAGCAGCTACAAGCGGGGGCCCTACAATGAGCAGTTCTTC. This gives the protein CASSYKRGPYNEQFF.